This TCR beta chain comes out of a study of monozygotic twins with inflammatory bowel disease. Study-wide results and limits: Among patients, repertoires may have gained variability from differing immunosuppressive treatments.

This CDR3 is built from 12 residues. Germline V CDR1 and CDR2: MNHEY, SVGEGT. Blood (2.5 ml) was collected from every donor individually. Concerning this clonotype itself: Its antigen is unknown.

TCRalpha and TCRbeta cDNA went through two nested PCRs of approximately 17 and 9 cycles. TCRdb derives one entry per CDR3 protein from the 5' RACE reads, leaving out DNA. Found here are roughly 150,000 distinct CDR3 sequences; the top ten clones hold less than 2.5%. The sample comprised blood. The sequence came from a human donor with ulcerative colitis or Crohn's disease, or a healthy co-twin of an affected twin (not recorded which). The chain joins TRBV6-2 or TRBV6-3 to TRBJ2-3. CDR3 region: CASSYSAGTQYF.